This T cell receptor beta chain emerged from a study of blood T cell repertoires in COVID-19. The overall study: Nucleic acid was either cDNA or gDNA, and it came from T cells, B-cell-depleted T cells, or PBMCs.

This CDR3 is 15 amino acids long. Germline trimming cut 2 bases from V and 5 bases from J; bases unmatched to any gene: 5. The germline V gene has CDR1 SGHTA and CDR2 FQGNSA. Repertoires were generated with immunoSEQ multiplex PCR, while TCRdb's copy carries only in-frame clones and drops some. The sample contains 200,000 to 250,000 clones, less than 90% of which appear only once. This study enrolled people aged about 18 to 100 from about 24 US geographic areas. This sequence originates from a woman in her 50s in a cohort exposed to, infected with or recovered from COVID-19 (not recorded which). Sequencing used PBMCs or T cells enriched from blood (not recorded which). The chain links TRBV7-2 to TRBJ1-4, with TRBD1 matching 7 bases. CDR3 in amino acids: CASSLLGQTNEKLFF. CDR3 sequence (DNA): TGTGCCAGCAGCTTATTGGGACAGACGAATGAAAAACTGTTTTTT.